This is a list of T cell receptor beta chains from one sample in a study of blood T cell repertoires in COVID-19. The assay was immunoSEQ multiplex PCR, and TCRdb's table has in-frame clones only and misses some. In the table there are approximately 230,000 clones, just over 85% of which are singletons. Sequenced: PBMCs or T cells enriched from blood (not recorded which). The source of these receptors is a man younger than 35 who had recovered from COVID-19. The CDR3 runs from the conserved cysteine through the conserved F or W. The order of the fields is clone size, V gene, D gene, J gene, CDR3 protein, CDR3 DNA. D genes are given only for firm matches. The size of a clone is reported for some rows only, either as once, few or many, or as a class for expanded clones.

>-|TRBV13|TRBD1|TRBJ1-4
CASSLATGAGNEKLFF
TGTGCCAGCAGCTTAGCAACAGGGGCCGGTAATGAAAAACTGTTTTTT
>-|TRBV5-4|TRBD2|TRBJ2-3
CASSHSWGTSGATDTQYF
TGTGCCAGCAGCCACAGCTGGGGGACTAGCGGGGCCACAGATACGCAGTATTTT
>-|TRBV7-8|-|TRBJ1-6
CASSFRQNNSPLHF
TGTGCCAGCAGCTTCCGACAAAATAATTCACCCCTCCACTTT
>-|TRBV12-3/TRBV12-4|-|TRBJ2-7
CASRPDISYEQYF
TGTGCCAGCAGACCCGACATTTCCTACGAGCAGTACTTC
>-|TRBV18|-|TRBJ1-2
CASRPGSLSNYGYTF
TGTGCCAGCCGACCCGGGAGTTTATCTAACTATGGCTACACCTTC
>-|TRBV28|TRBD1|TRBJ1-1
CASRTAGGGSRTEAFF
TGTGCCAGCAGAACCGCGGGAGGGGGCAGCCGGACTGAAGCTTTCTTT
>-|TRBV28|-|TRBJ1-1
CASRDIQAFF
TGTGCCAGCAGGGACATTCAAGCTTTCTTT
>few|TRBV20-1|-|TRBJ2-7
CSASKGDSYEQYF
TGCAGTGCTAGTAAGGGGGACTCCTACGAGCAGTACTTC
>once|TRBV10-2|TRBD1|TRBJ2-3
CASRTGAADTQYF
TGCGCCAGCAGAACAGGGGCGGCAGATACGCAGTATTTT
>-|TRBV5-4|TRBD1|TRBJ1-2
CASSPRQGKDYGYTF
TGTGCCAGCAGCCCGAGACAGGGAAAAGACTATGGCTACACCTTC
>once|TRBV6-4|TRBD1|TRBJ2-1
CASSMKTGGEDEQFF
TGTGCCAGCTCAATGAAGACAGGGGGTGAGGATGAGCAGTTCTTC
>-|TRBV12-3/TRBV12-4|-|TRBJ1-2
CASSPGSSYGYTF
TGTGCCAGCAGTCCCGGGTCTTCCTATGGCTACACCTTC
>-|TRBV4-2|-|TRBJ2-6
CASSQVPLQASGANVLTF
TGTGCCAGCAGCCAAGTCCCCTTACAGGCCTCTGGGGCCAACGTCCTGACTTTC
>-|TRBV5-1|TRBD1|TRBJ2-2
CASSNKIQGANTGELFF
TGCGCCAGCAGCAACAAAATACAGGGGGCCAACACCGGGGAGCTGTTTTTT
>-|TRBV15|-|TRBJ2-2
CATTTGGANTGELFF
TGTGCCACCACTACCGGCGGGGCCAACACCGGGGAGCTGTTTTTT
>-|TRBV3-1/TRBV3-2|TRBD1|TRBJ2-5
CASSQQGVWETQYF
TGTGCCAGCAGCCAACAGGGGGTATGGGAGACCCAGTACTTC
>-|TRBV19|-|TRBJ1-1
CASSVGTPNTEAFF
TGTGCCAGTAGCGTCGGGACTCCGAACACTGAAGCTTTCTTT
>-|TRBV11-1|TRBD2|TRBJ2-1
CASSLQREGYNEQFF
TGTGCCAGCAGCTTACAGCGGGAGGGTTACAATGAGCAGTTCTTC
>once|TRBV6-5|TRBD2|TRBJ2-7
CASRSGTSGSYEQYF
TGTGCCAGCAGATCCGGGACTAGCGGTTCCTACGAGCAGTACTTC
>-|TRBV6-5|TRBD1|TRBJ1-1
CASSYTHGTGNTEAFF
TGTGCCAGCAGTTACACCCACGGGACAGGGAACACTGAAGCTTTCTTT
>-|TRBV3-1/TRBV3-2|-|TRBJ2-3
CASSQDVPTSTDTQYF
TGTGCCAGCAGCCAAGATGTCCCCACTAGCACAGATACGCAGTATTTT
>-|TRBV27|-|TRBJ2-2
CASSPRTVTGELFF
TGTGCCAGCAGCCCCCGGACAGTCACCGGGGAGCTGTTTTTT
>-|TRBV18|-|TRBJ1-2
CASSPIGEDGYTF
TGTGCCAGCTCACCAATAGGGGAGGATGGCTACACCTTC
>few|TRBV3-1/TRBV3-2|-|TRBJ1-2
CASSQDNSYGYTF
TGTGCCAGCAGCCAAGACAACAGCTATGGCTACACCTTC
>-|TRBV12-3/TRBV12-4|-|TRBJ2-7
CASSFFGSPEQYF
TGTGCCAGCAGTTTTTTCGGGTCACCCGAGCAGTACTTC
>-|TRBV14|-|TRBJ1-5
CASSQVRGSPQHF
TGTGCCAGCAGCCAAGTGCGGGGGTCGCCCCAGCATTTT
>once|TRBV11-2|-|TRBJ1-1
CASSTDRNTEAFF
TGTGCCAGCAGCACTGACAGGAACACTGAAGCTTTCTTT
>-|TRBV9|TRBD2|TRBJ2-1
CASSPRGGGTSSYNEQFF
TGTGCCAGCAGCCCCCGGGGAGGAGGGACTAGTAGCTACAATGAGCAGTTCTTC
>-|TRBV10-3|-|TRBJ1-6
CAISEGQQPSPLHF
TGTGCCATCAGTGAGGGACAGCAGCCCTCACCCCTCCACTTT
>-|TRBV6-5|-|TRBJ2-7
CASSFRGDEQYF
TGTGCCAGCTCATTTAGGGGTGACGAGCAGTACTTC
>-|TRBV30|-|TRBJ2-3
CAWMLVDLSTDTQYF
TGTGCCTGGATGCTAGTCGATCTTAGCACAGATACGCAGTATTTT
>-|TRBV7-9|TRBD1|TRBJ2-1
CASSFRDRGVNEQFF
TGTGCCAGCAGCTTCCGGGACAGGGGAGTGAATGAGCAGTTCTTC
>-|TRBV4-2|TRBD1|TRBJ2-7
CASSQEAGTGGPYEQYF
TGTGCCAGCAGCCAAGAGGCCGGGACAGGGGGCCCCTACGAGCAGTACTTC
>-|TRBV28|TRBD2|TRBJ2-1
CASKKAGVSYNEQFF
TGTGCCAGCAAAAAAGCGGGAGTCTCCTACAATGAGCAGTTCTTC
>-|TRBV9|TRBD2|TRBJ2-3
CASSGGRGRTDTQYF
TGTGCCAGCAGCGGCGGGAGGGGCCGTACAGATACGCAGTATTTT
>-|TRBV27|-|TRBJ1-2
CARRPGGSRDTF
TGTGCCAGACGTCCGGGCGGGTCGCGGGACACCTTC